These 14 T cell receptor beta chains share one sample of origin, sequenced in a study of a mutant IDH1 vaccine in newly diagnosed glioma. Stated time point: week 23, last vaccination. Alongside topical imiquimod, each dose of vaccine comprised 300 ug of mutant IDH1 20-mer peptide. Their antigens remain unidentified. This table comes from immunoSEQ multiplex PCR, and its TCRdb copy is limited to in-frame clones, with some not included. The table shows approximately 44,000 clones, with 85% to 95% occurring only once. The sample consisted of PBMCs, taken from a glioma patient whose treatment included an IDH1 peptide vaccine. These receptors all stem from a man aged 45-60 years with glioma.

This chain links TRBV19 with TRBJ1-6; D gene unclear. CDR1 is LNHDA and CDR2 is SQIVND in the germline V gene (reference sequence). Trimming took 6 bases from V and 13 from J, leaving 16 bases between them. This CDR3 contains 13 residues. CDR3 nucleotide sequence: TGTGCCAGTAGGCCGGCTCAAGGCTTCCCCCTCCACTTT. It yields the protein CASRPAQGFPLHF.

This clone was detected only once. The J gene is TRBJ2-1, the V gene TRBV7-9, with D possibly matching TRBD2 (7 bases). Trimming took off 6 bases at V and 4 bases at J, with 19 bases between the two ends. The CDR3 is 16 residues long. Looked up from germline, CDR1 is SEHNR and CDR2 is FQNEAQ (reference sequence). The CDR3 protein is CASSGVGGPRYNEQFF. In nucleotides, the CDR3 is TGTGCCAGCAGTGGGGTGGGGGGGCCAAGGTACAATGAGCAGTTCTTC.

The CDR3: CASSGQMYTEAFF. The CDR3 DNA is TGTGCCAGCAGCGGACAGATGTACACTGAAGCTTTCTTT. The chain employs TRBV9 and TRBJ1-1; D possibly corresponds to TRBD1 (5 bases). This CDR3 comprises 13 residues. The germline V gene has CDR1 SGDLS and CDR2 YYNGEE. V lost 3 bases to trimming and J lost 3 bases, with 9 bases between them. The full variable domain, in which reference TRBV9 and TRBJ1-1 provide the parts outside the CDR3, is DSGVTQTPKHLITATGQRVTLRCSPRSGDLSVYWYQQSLDQGLQFLIQYYNGEERAKGNILERFSAQQFPDLHSELNLSSLELGDSALYFCASSGQMYTEAFFGQGTRLTVV.

Concerning this clone: A read error may account for a junction end that differs from germline. The chain is built from TRBV7-9 and TRBJ1-2; D is undetermined. CDR1 is SEHNR and CDR2 is FQNEAQ in the germline V gene (reference sequence). The CDR3 runs 11 residues. The CDR3 loop reads CASSPGYDYTF. The CDR3, as DNA: TGTGCCAGCAGCCCGGGATATGACTACACCTTC.

The chain couples TRBV30 to TRBJ1-4; 7 bases line up with TRBD1. J lost 3 bases, V lost 6 bases, and 4 bases had no gene match. The CDR3 sequence is 13 residues long. The germline CDR1 and CDR2 sequences are GTSNPN and SVGIG (reference sequence). This CDR3 reads CACPGQSNEKLFF. The CDR3 bases are TGTGCCTGTCCGGGACAGTCTAATGAAAAACTGTTTTTT.

The chain combines TRBV30 with TRBJ2-1; 7 nucleotides agree with TRBD2. CDR3 length equals 15 residues. J gave up 6 bases and V 3 bases, and 11 bases lay outside the gene matches. Per the germline V gene, CDR1 is GTSNPN and CDR2 is SVGIG (reference sequence). DNA of the CDR3: TGTGCCTGGAGGTTCCTAGCGGCTAATTTCAATGAGCAGTTCTTC. Encoded protein: CAWRFLAANFNEQFF.

The CDR3 here is CAWSNRGSYNEQFF. CDR3 nucleotides: TGTGCCTGGAGTAACAGGGGCTCCTACAATGAGCAGTTCTTC. This chain connects TRBV30 to TRBJ2-1; 7 positions agree with TRBD1. The trim removed 2 bases at V and 0 bases at J, leaving 1 base unmatched. The germline gives CDR1 GTSNPN, CDR2 SVGIG (reference sequence). The CDR3 extends over 14 amino acids.

The rearrangement links TRBV2 to TRBJ1-3; D is unresolved. CDR1 is SNHLY and CDR2 is FYNNEI in the germline V gene. The CDR3 runs 14 residues. V gave up 4 bases and J gave up 0 bases, with 7 bases separating them. This CDR3 reads CASSGAVSGNTIYF. CDR3 in DNA: TGTGCCAGCAGTGGGGCAGTCTCTGGAAACACCATATATTTT.

The rearrangement joins TRBV7-8 to TRBJ2-7; D perhaps matches TRBD1 (7 bases). V shed 5 bases and J shed 5 bases, with 16 bases lying between them. Germline CDR1 SGHVS, CDR2 FQNEAQ. The CDR3 is made up of 14 amino acids. The CDR3: CASSPRGANHEQYF. For the CDR3, the DNA is TGTGCCAGCAGCCCCAGGGGGGCTAACCACGAGCAGTACTTC.

This clone was seen only once. This chain connects TRBV9 to TRBJ1-5; no reliable D call. V lost 4 bases and J 2 bases, leaving 10 bases between the germline ends. The CDR3 is 14 amino acids. In germline, CDR1 is SGDLS, CDR2 YYNGEE. The DNA for the CDR3 is TGTGCCAGCAGCTCCCCGCAGCGCAATCAGCCCCAGCATTTT. This codes for CASSSPQRNQPQHF.

The sample holds one count of this clone. The chain joins TRBV27 to TRBJ2-7; 7 nucleotides line up with TRBD1. The germline V gene has CDR1 MNHEY and CDR2 SMNVEV (reference sequence). Unmatched junction bases numbered 8, after V lost 6 bases and J lost 3 bases. CDR3 length: 14 residues. DNA for the CDR3: TGTGCCAGCAGGGACACAGGGGCCCACTACGAGCAGTACTTC. Its protein is CASRDTGAHYEQYF.

A few counts support this clone. The V gene is TRBV2, the J gene TRBJ1-5, with 9 bases that match TRBD1. In germline, CDR1 is SNHLY, CDR2 FYNNEI. The CDR3 has 16 amino acids. Trimming removed 7 bases from V and 7 bases from J; junction bases left unmatched: 14. The CDR3 spells CASTRFGDRDNQPQHF. The CDR3 DNA is TGTGCCAGCACCCGATTTGGGGACAGGGACAACCAGCCCCAGCATTTT. The variable domain in full, with the rest retrieved from reference TRBV2 and TRBJ1-5, is EPEVTQTPSHQVTQMGQEVILRCVPISNHLYFYWYRQILGQKVEFLVSFYNNEISEKSEIFDDQFSVERPDGSNFTLKIRSTKLEDSAMYFCASTRFGDRDNQPQHFGDGTRLSIL.

The chain recombines TRBV27 with TRBJ1-4; the D gene is possibly TRBD1 (6 bases). Trimming removed 9 bases from V and 8 bases from J, with 13 bases in between. The CDR3 consists of 12 residues. Looked up from germline, CDR1 is MNHEY and CDR2 is SMNVEV (reference sequence). In nucleotides, the CDR3 is TGTGCCAGTGGGAGGGGGGCCGAAAAACTGTTTTTT. This encodes CASGRGAEKLFF. The variable domain in full, completed from reference TRBV27 and TRBJ1-4, reads EAQVTQNPRYLITVTGKKLTVTCSQNMNHEYMSWYRQDPGLGLRQIYYSMNVEVTDKGDVPEGYKVSRKEKRNFPLILESPSPNQTSLYFCASGRGAEKLFFGSGTQLSVL.

This chain links TRBV19 with TRBJ2-7; 7 nucleotides line up with TRBD1. Per the germline V gene, CDR1 is LNHDA and CDR2 is SQIVND (reference sequence). V lost 1 base to trimming and J lost 3 bases; unmatched junction nucleotides: 6. This CDR3 is built from 15 residues. In DNA, the CDR3 is TGTGCCAGTAGTATAGCTGGGACAGACGACTACGAGCAGTACTTC. Protein product: CASSIAGTDDYEQYF.